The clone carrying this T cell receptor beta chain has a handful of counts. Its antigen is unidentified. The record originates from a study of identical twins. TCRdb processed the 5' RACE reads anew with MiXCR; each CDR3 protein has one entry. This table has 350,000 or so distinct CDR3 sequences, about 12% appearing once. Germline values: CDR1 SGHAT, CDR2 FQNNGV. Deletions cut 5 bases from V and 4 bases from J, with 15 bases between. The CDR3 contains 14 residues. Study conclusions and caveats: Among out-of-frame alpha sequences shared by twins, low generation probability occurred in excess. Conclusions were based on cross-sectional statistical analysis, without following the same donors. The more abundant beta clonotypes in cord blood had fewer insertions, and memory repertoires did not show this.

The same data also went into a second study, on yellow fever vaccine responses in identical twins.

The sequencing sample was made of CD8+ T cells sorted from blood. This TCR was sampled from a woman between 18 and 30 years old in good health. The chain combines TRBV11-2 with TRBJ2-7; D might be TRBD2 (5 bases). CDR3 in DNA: TGTGCCAGCAGCCCCCCGTCGGGGATTTACGAGCAGTACGTC. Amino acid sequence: CASSPPSGIYEQYV.